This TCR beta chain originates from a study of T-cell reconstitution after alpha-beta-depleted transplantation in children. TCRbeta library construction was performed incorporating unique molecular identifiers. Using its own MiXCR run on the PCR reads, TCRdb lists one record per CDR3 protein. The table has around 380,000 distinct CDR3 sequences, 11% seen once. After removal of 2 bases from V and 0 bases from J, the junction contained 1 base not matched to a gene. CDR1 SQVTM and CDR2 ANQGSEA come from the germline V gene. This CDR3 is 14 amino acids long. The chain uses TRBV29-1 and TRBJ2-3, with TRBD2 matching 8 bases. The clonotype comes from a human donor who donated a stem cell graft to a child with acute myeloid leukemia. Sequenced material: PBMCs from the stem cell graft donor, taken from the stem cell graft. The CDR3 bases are TGCAGCGTTGAACCTAGCGGGAGCACAGATACGCAGTATTTT. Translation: CSVEPSGSTDTQYF.